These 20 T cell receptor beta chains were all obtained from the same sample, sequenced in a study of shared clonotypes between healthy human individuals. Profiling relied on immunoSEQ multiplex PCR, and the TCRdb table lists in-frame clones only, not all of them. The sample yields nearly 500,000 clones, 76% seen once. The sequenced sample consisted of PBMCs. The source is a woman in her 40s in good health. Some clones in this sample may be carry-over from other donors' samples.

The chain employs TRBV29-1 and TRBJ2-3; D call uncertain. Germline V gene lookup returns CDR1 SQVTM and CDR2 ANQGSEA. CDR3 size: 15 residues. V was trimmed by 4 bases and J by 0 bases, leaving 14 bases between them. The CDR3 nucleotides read TGCAGCGTTGCCCTGGCCAGAACCAGCACAGATACGCAGTATTTT. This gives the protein CSVALARTSTDTQYF.

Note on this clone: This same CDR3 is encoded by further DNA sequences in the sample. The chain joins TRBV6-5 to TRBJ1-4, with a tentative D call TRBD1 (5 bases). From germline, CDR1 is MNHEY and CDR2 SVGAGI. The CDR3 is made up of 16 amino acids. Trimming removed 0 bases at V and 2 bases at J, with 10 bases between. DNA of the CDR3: TGTGCCAGCAGTTACTCGGGGGGAGGTACTAATGAAAAACTGTTTTTT. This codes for CASSYSGGGTNEKLFF.

CDR3 bases: TGTGCCAGCAGCGTACAATCTAGCACAGATACGCAGTATTTT. Translated: CASSVQSSTDTQYF. This chain uses TRBV9 with TRBJ2-3; D is uncertain. The V end lost 1 base, the J end lost 0 bases, and 6 bases lay between the germline ends. Germline V lookup: CDR1 SGDLS, CDR2 YYNGEE. The CDR3 loop spans 14 amino acids.

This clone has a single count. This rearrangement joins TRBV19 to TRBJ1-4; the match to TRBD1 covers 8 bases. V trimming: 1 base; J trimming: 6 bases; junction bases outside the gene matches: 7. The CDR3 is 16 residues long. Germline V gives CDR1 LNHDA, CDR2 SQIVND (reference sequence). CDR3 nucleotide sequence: TGTGCCAGTAGTATAGTAATGGACAGGGAAGATGAAAAACTGTTTTTT. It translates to CASSIVMDREDEKLFF.

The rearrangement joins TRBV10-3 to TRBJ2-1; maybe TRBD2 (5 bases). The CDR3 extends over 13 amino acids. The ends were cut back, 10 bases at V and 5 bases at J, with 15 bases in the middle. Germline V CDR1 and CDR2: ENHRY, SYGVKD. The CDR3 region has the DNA TGTGCCACAGCAACCGGACTCCACAATGAGCAGTTCTTC. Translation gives CATATGLHNEQFF.

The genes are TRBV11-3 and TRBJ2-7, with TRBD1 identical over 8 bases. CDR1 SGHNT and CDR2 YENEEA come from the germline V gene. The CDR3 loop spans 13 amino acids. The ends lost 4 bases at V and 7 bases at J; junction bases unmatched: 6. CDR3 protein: CASSSGQGGEQYF. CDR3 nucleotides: TGTGCCAGCAGCTCTGGACAGGGTGGAGAGCAGTACTTC.

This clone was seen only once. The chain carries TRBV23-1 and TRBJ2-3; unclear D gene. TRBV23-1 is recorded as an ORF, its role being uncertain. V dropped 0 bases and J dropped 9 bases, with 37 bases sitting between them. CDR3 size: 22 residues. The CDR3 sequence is CASSQSGITDTRKLEDRWTQYF. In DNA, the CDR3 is TGCGCCAGCAGTCAATCAGGGATCACGGATACCCGCAAACTTGAAGATAGATGGACGCAGTATTTT.

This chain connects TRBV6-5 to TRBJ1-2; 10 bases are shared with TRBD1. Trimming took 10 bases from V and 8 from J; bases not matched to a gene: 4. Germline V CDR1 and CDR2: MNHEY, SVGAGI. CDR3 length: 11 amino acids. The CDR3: CATGQGKGYTF. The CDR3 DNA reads TGTGCCACGGGACAGGGGAAGGGCTACACCTTC.

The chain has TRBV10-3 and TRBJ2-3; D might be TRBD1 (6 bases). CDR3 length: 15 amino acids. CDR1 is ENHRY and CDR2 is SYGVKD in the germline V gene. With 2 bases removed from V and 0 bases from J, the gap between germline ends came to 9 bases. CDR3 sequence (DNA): TGTGCCATCAGTGAGGCAGGGGCGAGCACAGATACGCAGTATTTT. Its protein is CAISEAGASTDTQYF.

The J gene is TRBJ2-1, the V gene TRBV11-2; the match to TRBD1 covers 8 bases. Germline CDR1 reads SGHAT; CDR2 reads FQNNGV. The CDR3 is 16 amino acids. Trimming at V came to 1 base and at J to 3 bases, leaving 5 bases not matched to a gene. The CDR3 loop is CASSLGGQGYYNEQFF. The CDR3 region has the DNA TGTGCCAGCAGCTTAGGCGGACAGGGTTACTACAATGAGCAGTTCTTC.

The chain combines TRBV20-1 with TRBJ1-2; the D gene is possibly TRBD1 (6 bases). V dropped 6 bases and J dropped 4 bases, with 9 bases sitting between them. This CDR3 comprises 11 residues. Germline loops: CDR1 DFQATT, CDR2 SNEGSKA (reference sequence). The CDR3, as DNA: TGCAGTGCCCTACAGGGCTATGGCTACACCTTC. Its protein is CSALQGYGYTF.

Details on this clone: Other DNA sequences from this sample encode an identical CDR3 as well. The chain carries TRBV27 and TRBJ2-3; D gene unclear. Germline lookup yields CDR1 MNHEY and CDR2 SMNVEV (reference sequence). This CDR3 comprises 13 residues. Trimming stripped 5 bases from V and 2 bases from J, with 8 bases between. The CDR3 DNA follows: TGTGCCAGCAGTCTGCGACCCACAGATACGCAGTATTTT. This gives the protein CASSLRPTDTQYF.

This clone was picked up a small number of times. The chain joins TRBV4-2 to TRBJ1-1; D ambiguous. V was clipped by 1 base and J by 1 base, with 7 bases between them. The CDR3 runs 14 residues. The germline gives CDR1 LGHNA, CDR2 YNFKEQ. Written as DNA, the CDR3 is TGTGCCAGCAGCCAAGGGACGCCGAACACTGAAGCTTTCTTT. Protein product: CASSQGTPNTEAFF.

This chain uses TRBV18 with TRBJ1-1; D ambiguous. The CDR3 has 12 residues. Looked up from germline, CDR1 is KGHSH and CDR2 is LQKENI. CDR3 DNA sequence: TGTGCTTTGGCCGGAAGGAACACTGAAGCTTTCTTT. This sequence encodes CALAGRNTEAFF.

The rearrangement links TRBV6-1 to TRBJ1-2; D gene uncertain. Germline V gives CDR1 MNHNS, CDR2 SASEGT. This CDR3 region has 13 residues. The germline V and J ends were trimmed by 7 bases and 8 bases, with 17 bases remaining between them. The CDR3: CASKVDGTSGYTF. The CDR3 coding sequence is TGTGCCAGCAAAGTAGACGGAACCTCAGGCTACACCTTC.

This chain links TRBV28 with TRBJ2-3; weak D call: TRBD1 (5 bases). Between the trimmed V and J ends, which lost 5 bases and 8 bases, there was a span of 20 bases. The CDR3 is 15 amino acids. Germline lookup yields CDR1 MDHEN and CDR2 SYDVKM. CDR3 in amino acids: CASSPLQGPRATQYF. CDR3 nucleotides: TGTGCCAGCAGTCCCTTGCAAGGTCCCAGGGCTACGCAGTATTTT. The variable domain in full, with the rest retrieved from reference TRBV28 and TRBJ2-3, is DVKVTQSSRYLVKRTGEKVFLECVQDMDHENMFWYRQDPGLGLRLIYFSYDVKMKEKGDIPEGYSVSREKKERFSLILESASTNQTSMYLCASSPLQGPRATQYFGPGTRLTVL.

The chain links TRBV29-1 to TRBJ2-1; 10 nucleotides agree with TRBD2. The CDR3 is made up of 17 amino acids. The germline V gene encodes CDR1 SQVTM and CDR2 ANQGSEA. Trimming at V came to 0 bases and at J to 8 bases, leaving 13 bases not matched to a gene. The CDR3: CSVEDRLASGSGDEQFF. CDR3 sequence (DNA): TGCAGCGTTGAAGATCGTTTGGCTAGCGGGAGTGGGGATGAGCAGTTCTTC.

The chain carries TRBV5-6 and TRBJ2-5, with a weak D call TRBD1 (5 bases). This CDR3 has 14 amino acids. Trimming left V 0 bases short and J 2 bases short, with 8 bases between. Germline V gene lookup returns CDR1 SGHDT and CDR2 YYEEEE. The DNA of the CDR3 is TGTGCCAGCAGCTTGGGACAGCTTCAAGAGACCCAGTACTTC. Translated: CASSLGQLQETQYF. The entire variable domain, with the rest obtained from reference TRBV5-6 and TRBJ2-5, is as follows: DAGVTQSPTHLIKTRGQQVTLRCSPKSGHDTVSWYQQALGQGPQFIFQYYEEEERQRGNFPDRFSGHQFPNYSSELNVNALLLGDSALYLCASSLGQLQETQYFGPGTRLLVL.

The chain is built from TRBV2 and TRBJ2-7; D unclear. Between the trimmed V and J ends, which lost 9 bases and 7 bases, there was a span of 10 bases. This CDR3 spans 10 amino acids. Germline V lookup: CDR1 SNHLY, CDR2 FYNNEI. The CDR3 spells CASGRREQYF. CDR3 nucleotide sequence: TGTGCCAGTGGTCGGCGGGAGCAGTACTTC.

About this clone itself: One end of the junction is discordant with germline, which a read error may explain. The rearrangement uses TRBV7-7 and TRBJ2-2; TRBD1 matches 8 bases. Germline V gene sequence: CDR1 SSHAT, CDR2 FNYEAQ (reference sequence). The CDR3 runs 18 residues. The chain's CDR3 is CASSPGQGIPLNTGELFF. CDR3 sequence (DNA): TGTGCTAGCAGCCCCGGACAGGGAATCCCGTTAAACACCGGGGAGCTGTTTTTT.